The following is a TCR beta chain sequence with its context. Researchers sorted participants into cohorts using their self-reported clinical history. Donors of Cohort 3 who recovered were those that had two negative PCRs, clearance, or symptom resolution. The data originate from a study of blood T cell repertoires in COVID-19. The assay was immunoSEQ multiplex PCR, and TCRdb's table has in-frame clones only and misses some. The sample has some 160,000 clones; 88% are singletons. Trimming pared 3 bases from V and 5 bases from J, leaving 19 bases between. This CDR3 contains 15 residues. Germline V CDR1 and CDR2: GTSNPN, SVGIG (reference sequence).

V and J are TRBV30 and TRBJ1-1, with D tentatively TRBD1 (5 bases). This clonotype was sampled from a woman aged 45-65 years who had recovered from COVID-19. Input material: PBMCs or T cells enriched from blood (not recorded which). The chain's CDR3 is CAWRPEGRGETEAFF. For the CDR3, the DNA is TGTGCCTGGAGACCCGAGGGGAGGGGAGAAACTGAAGCTTTCTTT.